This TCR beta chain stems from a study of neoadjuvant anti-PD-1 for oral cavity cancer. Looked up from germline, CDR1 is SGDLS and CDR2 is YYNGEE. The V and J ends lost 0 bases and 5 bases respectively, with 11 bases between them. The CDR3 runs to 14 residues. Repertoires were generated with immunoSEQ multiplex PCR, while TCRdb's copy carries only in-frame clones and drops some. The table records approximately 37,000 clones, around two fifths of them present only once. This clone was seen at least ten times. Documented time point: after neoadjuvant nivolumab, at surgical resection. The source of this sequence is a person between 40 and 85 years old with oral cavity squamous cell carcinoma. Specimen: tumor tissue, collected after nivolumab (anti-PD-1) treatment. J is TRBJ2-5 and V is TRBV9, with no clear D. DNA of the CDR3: TGTGCCAGCAGCGTAGACCCACACACGGAGACCCAGTACTTC. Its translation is CASSVDPHTETQYF.